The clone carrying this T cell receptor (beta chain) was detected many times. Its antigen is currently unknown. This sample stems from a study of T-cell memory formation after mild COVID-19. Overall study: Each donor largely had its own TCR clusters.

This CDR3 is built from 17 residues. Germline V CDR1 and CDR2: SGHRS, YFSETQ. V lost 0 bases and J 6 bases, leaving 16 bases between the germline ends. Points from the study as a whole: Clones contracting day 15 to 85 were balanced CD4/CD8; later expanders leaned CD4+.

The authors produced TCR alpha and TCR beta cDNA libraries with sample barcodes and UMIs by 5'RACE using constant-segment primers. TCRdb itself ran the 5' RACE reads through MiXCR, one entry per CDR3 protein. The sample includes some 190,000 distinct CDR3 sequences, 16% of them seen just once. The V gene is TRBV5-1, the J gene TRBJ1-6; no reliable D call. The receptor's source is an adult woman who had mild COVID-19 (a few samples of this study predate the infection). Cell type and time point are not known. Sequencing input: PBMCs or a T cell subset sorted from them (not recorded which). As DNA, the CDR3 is TGCGCCAGCAGCTTGGTTGGCCCCAGCAGGAGTAATTCACCCCTCCACTTT. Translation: CASSLVGPSRSNSPLHF.